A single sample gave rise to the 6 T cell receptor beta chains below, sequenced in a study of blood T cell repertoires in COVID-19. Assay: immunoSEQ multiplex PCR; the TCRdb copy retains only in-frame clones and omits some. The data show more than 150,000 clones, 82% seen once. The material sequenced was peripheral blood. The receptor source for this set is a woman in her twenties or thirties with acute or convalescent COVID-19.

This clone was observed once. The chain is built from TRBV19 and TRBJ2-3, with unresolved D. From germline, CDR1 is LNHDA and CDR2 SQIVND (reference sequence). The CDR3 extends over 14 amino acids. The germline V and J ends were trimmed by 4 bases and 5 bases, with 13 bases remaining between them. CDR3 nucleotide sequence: TGTGCCAGTAGTAATACCCCCCTAAGAGATACGCAGTATTTT. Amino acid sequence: CASSNTPLRDTQYF.

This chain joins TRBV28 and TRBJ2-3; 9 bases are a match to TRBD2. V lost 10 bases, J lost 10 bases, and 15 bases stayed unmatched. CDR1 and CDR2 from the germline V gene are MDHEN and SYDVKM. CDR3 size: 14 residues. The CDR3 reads CATDTSGWRGSQYF. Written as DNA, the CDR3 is TGTGCCACCGACACTAGCGGGTGGAGAGGGTCGCAGTATTTT.

As DNA, the CDR3 is TGTGCCAGCAGCCCCGGGACAGACTATGGCTACACCTTC. It yields the protein CASSPGTDYGYTF. The rearrangement joins TRBV14 to TRBJ1-2; 7 bases are shared with TRBD1. Germline V CDR1 and CDR2: SGHDN, FVKESK. Unmatched junction bases numbered 2, after V lost 4 bases and J lost 3 bases. The CDR3 is 13 amino acids.

The CDR3 DNA follows: TGTGCCAGCAGCGCCGCAGGGTCTCGGGCAGATACGCAGTATTTT. This encodes CASSAAGSRADTQYF. The chain couples TRBV28 to TRBJ2-3; D possibly corresponds to TRBD1 (5 bases). The CDR3 sequence is 15 residues long. With 6 bases removed from V and 4 bases from J, the gap between germline ends came to 17 bases. Germline-derived CDR1 and CDR2 are MDHEN and SYDVKM.

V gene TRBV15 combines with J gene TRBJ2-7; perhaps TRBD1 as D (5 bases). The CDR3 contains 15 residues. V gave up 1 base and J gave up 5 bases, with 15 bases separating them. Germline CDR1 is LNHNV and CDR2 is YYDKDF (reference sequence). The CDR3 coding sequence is TGTGCCACCAGCAGAGCAGGACAAGGGGTCGACGAGCAGTACTTC. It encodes CATSRAGQGVDEQYF. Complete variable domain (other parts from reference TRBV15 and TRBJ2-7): DAMVIQNPRYQVTQFGKPVTLSCSQTLNHNVMYWYQQKSSQAPKLLFHYYDKDFNNEADTPDNFQSRRPNTSFCFLDIRSPGLGDTAMYLCATSRAGQGVDEQYFGPGTRLTVT.

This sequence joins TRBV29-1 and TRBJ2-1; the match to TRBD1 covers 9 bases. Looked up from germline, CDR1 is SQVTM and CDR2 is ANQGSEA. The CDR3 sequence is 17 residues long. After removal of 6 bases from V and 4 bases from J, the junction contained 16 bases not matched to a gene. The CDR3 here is CSVPPEGGTGFYNEQFF. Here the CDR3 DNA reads TGCAGCGTCCCACCTGAGGGCGGGACAGGGTTTTACAATGAGCAGTTCTTC.